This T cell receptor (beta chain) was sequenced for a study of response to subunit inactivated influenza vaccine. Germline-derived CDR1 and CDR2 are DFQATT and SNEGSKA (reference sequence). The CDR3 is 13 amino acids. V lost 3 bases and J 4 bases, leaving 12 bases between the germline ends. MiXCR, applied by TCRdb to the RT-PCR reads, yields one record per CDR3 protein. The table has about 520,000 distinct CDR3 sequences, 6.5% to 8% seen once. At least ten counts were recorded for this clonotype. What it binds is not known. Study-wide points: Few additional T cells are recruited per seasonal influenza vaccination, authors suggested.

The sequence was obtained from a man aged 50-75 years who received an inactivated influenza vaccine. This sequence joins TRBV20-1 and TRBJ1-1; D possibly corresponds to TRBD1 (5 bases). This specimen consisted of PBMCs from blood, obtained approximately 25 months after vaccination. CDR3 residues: CSASRGRGTEAFF. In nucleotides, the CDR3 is TGCAGTGCTAGTAGGGGAAGAGGCACTGAAGCTTTCTTT.